Each of the 19 T cell receptor beta chains below was sequenced from the same sample in a study of T cells in Graves' hyperthyroidism and ophthalmopathy. Amplified TCR beta CDR3 regions came from RNA transcripts. The TCR CDR3 first-round RT-PCR relied on the HTBI primer set. TCRdb reprocessed the multiplex PCR reads with MiXCR, giving one entry per CDR3 protein. Of some 550,000 distinct CDR3 sequences in the sample, less than 25% were seen once. The sample consisted of blood. The receptors come from a man aged 18 to 35 with Graves' hyperthyroidism.

This clonotype was observed at least ten times. The genes are TRBV12-3 or TRBV12-4 and TRBJ2-5; 10 bases agree with TRBD2. The CDR3 loop spans 17 amino acids. Trimming took 6 bases from V and 5 from J; bases not matched to a gene: 15. In nucleotides, the CDR3 is TGTGCCAGCAGCCCGGGGGGAGCGGGGGGGCCTCGGGAGACCCAGTACTTC. Translated: CASSPGGAGGPRETQYF.

The V call is TRBV27, the J call TRBJ2-7; 9 bases align to TRBD1. Germline assignment: CDR1 MNHEY and CDR2 SMNVEV (reference sequence). The CDR3 sequence is 14 residues long. V dropped 3 bases and J dropped 8; count of bases not matched to a gene: 8. The CDR3 loop reads CASSLTGTGIKQYF. CDR3 nucleotide sequence: TGTGCCAGCAGTTTGACCGGGACAGGGATAAAGCAGTACTTC.

The chain uses TRBV20-1 and TRBJ2-7; 7 bases agree with TRBD1. The CDR3 is 14 amino acids. Germline CDR1 reads DFQATT; CDR2 reads SNEGSKA (reference sequence). J gave up 6 bases and V 7 bases, and 15 bases lay outside the gene matches. The CDR3 bases are TGCAGTGGTAGTGACCGGGACAGTGTACGCGAGCAGTACTTC. It is translated as CSGSDRDSVREQYF.

This clonotype was seen once. The V call is TRBV20-1, the J call TRBJ1-3; D not certain. Deletions cut 1 base from V and 4 bases from J, with 14 bases between. This CDR3 spans 15 amino acids. Germline V gene sequence: CDR1 DFQATT, CDR2 SNEGSKA (reference sequence). CDR3 amino acids: CSARVTTRRGNTIYF. DNA for the CDR3: TGCAGTGCTAGAGTGACCACAAGACGAGGAAACACCATATATTTT.

The table lists this clonotype with a few counts. The chain is built from TRBV19 and TRBJ1-1, with D perhaps TRBD1 (5 bases). Trimming pared 6 bases from V and 2 bases from J, leaving 16 bases between. Per the germline V gene, CDR1 is LNHDA and CDR2 is SQIVND (reference sequence). This CDR3 contains 15 residues. The CDR3 here is CASSPGPPSNTEAFF. The CDR3 DNA sequence: TGTGCCAGTAGCCCGGGACCGCCATCCAACACTGAAGCTTTCTTT.

This clonotype was seen ten or more times. The chain couples TRBV12-3 or TRBV12-4 to TRBJ1-5; unclear D gene. CDR3 size: 14 residues. V lost 1 base and J lost 5, with 9 bases in between. Written as DNA, the CDR3 is TGTGCCAGCAGTTTAGGGGCAGGAGATCAGCCCCAGCATTTT. It codes for CASSLGAGDQPQHF.

Ten or more counts support this clonotype. This chain uses TRBV19 with TRBJ2-2; D possibly corresponds to TRBD2 (6 bases). The CDR3 totals 12 residues. In germline, CDR1 is LNHDA, CDR2 SQIVND (reference sequence). V lost 11 bases and J 3 bases, leaving 10 bases between the germline ends. For the CDR3, the DNA is TGTGCCGCTGGAGGGTACACCGGGGAGCTGTTTTTT. Protein product: CAAGGYTGELFF.

The chain combines TRBV30 with TRBJ1-2, with TRBD1 identical over 10 bases. V shed 5 bases and J 3 bases; nucleotides not matched to a gene: 9. The length of the CDR3 is 15 residues. Germline assignment: CDR1 GTSNPN and CDR2 SVGIG (reference sequence). The CDR3 coding sequence is TGTGCCTGGTCCCACCCGGGACAGGGGTACTATGGCTACACCTTC. Translating gives CAWSHPGQGYYGYTF.

This clonotype showed up many times. The chain links TRBV7-9 to TRBJ1-2; D remains ambiguous. This CDR3 contains 11 residues. V gave up 5 bases and J gave up 8 bases, with 9 bases separating them. The germline V gene has CDR1 SEHNR and CDR2 FQNEAQ (reference sequence). CDR3 loop: CASSTSAGYTF. The CDR3 coding sequence is TGTGCCAGCAGCACTTCCGCAGGCTACACCTTC.

In regard to this clonotype: Mismatch with germline at one junction end may stem from a read error. CDR3 nucleotide sequence: TGTGCCAGCAGCCAAGATAGGGGGACAAGCTACGAGCAGTACTTC. Translating it yields CASSQDRGTSYEQYF. The chain has TRBV4-1 and TRBJ2-7; tentatively, D is TRBD1 (6 bases). CDR3 length: 15 residues. Germline V gene lookup returns CDR1 MGHRA and CDR2 YSYEKL.

This clonotype was detected ten times or more. The junction shows a germline mismatch at one end, possibly a read error. V gene TRBV28 combines with J gene TRBJ2-7; 9 positions agree with TRBD1. CDR3 length: 16 residues. Per germline, CDR1 MDHEN and CDR2 SYDVKM. CDR3 protein: CASSSQPGQGSSEQYF. DNA of the CDR3: TGTGCCAGCAGTTCTCAACCGGGACAGGGATCCTCCGAGCAGTACTTC.

This clonotype appeared many times. The chain recombines TRBV28 with TRBJ1-5; tentatively, D is TRBD1 (5 bases). The germline CDR1 and CDR2 sequences are MDHEN and SYDVKM. Trimming took 2 bases from V and 6 from J, leaving 5 bases between them. The CDR3 has 12 amino acids. The CDR3 DNA sequence: TGTGCCAGCAGTTTAGACAGTCAGCCCCAGCATTTT. Amino acids: CASSLDSQPQHF.

The chain couples TRBV10-3 to TRBJ2-7; D could derive from TRBD1 or TRBD2 (5 bases each). Germline-derived CDR1 and CDR2 are ENHRY and SYGVKD. This CDR3 region has 11 residues. V gave up 6 bases and J gave up 2 bases, with 5 bases separating them. The CDR3 sequence is CAIRGPYEQYF. CDR3 sequence (DNA): TGTGCCATCAGGGGACCCTACGAGCAGTACTTC.

The CDR3 DNA reads as TGTGCCAGCAGCCTTGCATTGGGGCAGGGGGCTTCTGTGAACACTGAAGCTTTCTTT. It is translated as CASSLALGQGASVNTEAFF. The chain links TRBV11-2 to TRBJ1-1; 8 nucleotides line up with TRBD1. CDR1 is SGHAT, CDR2 FQNNGV, per germline. V lost 5 bases, J lost 0 bases, and 17 bases stayed unmatched. This CDR3 has 19 residues.

Many counts were recorded for this clonotype. J is TRBJ1-2 and V is TRBV9, with 9 bases fitting TRBD1. Germline loops: CDR1 SGDLS, CDR2 YYNGEE. After removal of 4 bases from V and 8 bases from J, the junction contained 6 bases not matched to a gene. The CDR3 has 13 residues. This chain's CDR3 is CASSTGTGSGYTF. The DNA of the CDR3 is TGTGCCAGCAGCACCGGGACAGGGAGCGGCTACACCTTC.

This clonotype was seen many times. V is TRBV7-9 and J is TRBJ1-1; D uncertain. This CDR3 comprises 14 residues. V lost 4 bases and J 4 bases, leaving 13 bases between the germline ends. Germline CDR1 and CDR2: SEHNR and FQNEAQ (reference sequence). The CDR3, as DNA: TGTGCCAGCAGCTCCGTCGCGGAGGGCACTGAAGCTTTCTTT. This codes for CASSSVAEGTEAFF.

Ten or more counts support this clonotype. J is TRBJ2-5 and V is TRBV9; 14 positions match TRBD2. The junction had 2 bases not matched to a gene; V was cut back by 3 bases and J by 1 base. Germline V gives CDR1 SGDLS, CDR2 YYNGEE. CDR3 size: 16 residues. CDR3: CASSGGLAGGQETQYF. Written as DNA, the CDR3 is TGTGCCAGCAGCGGTGGACTAGCGGGGGGCCAAGAGACCCAGTACTTC.

This clonotype has at least ten counts. The chain links TRBV20-1 to TRBJ1-3, with D perhaps TRBD1 (6 bases). The CDR3 extends over 13 amino acids. The ends were cut back, 5 bases at V and 8 bases at J, with 16 bases in the middle. The germline CDR1 and CDR2 sequences are DFQATT and SNEGSKA (reference sequence). The DNA of the CDR3 is TGCAGTGCTCTACGACCAGGGGAGGACACCATATATTTT. Translation gives CSALRPGEDTIYF.

This clonotype was detected many times. V is TRBV12-3 or TRBV12-4 and J is TRBJ2-7; unclear D gene. V shed 1 base and J shed 6 bases, with 10 bases lying between them. The CDR3 is 13 residues long. The CDR3 reads CASSLVGRSEQYF. DNA of the CDR3: TGTGCCAGCAGTTTAGTTGGAAGGAGCGAGCAGTACTTC.